Listed below are T cell receptor beta chains from one sample, sequenced in a study of CD8 T cells in ankylosing spondylitis. TCRdb redid the calling of the 5' RACE reads with MiXCR, one entry per CDR3 protein. The repertoire has 50,000 to 70,000 distinct CDR3 sequences, 6% to 8% of them found once; the top ten carry 5%. Input material: synovial fluid, either unsorted or a sorted T cell fraction (not recorded which). The receptors come from a male donor with ankylosing spondylitis. The CDR3 runs from the conserved cysteine through the conserved F or W. The order of the fields is J gene, D gene, V gene, clone size, CDR3 protein, CDR3 DNA. A D gene is named only where the DNA matches it firmly. Some rows mark clone size as missing; the rest say once, few, many or name a class of expanded clone.

>TRBJ2-1|NA|TRBV5-5|NA
CASGAGRTFNEQFF
TGTGCCAGCGGGGCAGGCAGGACCTTTAATGAGCAGTTCTTC
>TRBJ1-6|NA|TRBV28|many
CASRWTETYNSPLHF
TGTGCCAGCAGGTGGACGGAAACGTATAATTCACCCCTCCACTTT
>TRBJ1-1|NA|TRBV28|many
CASSSPRGSNTEAFF
TGTGCCAGCAGTTCCCCCAGGGGCTCCAACACTGAAGCTTTCTTT
>TRBJ2-1|NA|TRBV27|few
CASSSSWSSYNEQFF
TGTGCCAGCAGTTCATCCTGGAGCTCCTACAATGAGCAGTTCTTC
>TRBJ2-1|TRBD2|TRBV7-2|NA
CASSNGLAGYNEQFF
TGTGCCAGCAGCAATGGACTAGCGGGCTACAATGAGCAGTTCTTC
>TRBJ2-1|NA|TRBV7-9|many
CASSLTHSNEQFF
TGTGCCAGCAGCTTGACCCACAGCAATGAGCAGTTCTTC
>TRBJ1-4|NA|TRBV2|NA
CASSELGIPNEKLFF
TGTGCCAGCAGTGAACTCGGGATCCCTAATGAAAAACTGTTTTTT
>TRBJ2-3|TRBD2|TRBV20-1|many
CSARVAGVSTDTQYF
TGCAGTGCTAGAGTAGCGGGAGTAAGCACAGATACGCAGTATTTT
>TRBJ2-1|TRBD2|TRBV20-1|NA
CSAPDSGRGYNEQFF
TGCAGTGCCCCCGATAGCGGGAGGGGGTACAATGAGCAGTTCTTC
>TRBJ2-1|NA|TRBV25-1|many
CASGGQGNNEQFF
TGTGCCAGCGGGGGGCAGGGTAACAATGAGCAGTTCTTC
>TRBJ1-1|NA|TRBV13|few
CASFGKVREYTEAFF
TGTGCCAGCTTCGGTAAGGTGAGGGAGTACACTGAAGCTTTCTTT
>TRBJ2-3|NA|TRBV11-2|many
CASSSSPWSGVSTDTQYF
TGTGCCAGCAGCTCCTCCCCCTGGTCGGGTGTGAGCACAGATACGCAGTATTTT
>TRBJ2-1|NA|TRBV20-1|NA
CSARGPQPGSDEQFF
TGCAGTGCTAGAGGGCCCCAACCCGGATCGGATGAGCAGTTCTTC
>TRBJ2-7|NA|TRBV19|many
CASSRTATTYEQYF
TGTGCCAGTAGTAGGACAGCGACCACCTACGAGCAGTACTTC
>TRBJ2-2|TRBD2|TRBV6-5|NA
CASRRGIGELFF
TGTGCCAGCCGGCGGGGGATCGGGGAGCTGTTTTTT
>TRBJ1-4|NA|TRBV7-2|few
CASSSSGSHEKLFF
TGTGCCAGCAGCTCCAGTGGGTCCCATGAAAAACTGTTTTTT
>TRBJ2-2|NA|TRBV15|NA
CATSSKGVAANTGELFF
TGTGCCACCAGCAGCAAAGGAGTAGCGGCGAACACCGGGGAGCTGTTTTTT
>TRBJ1-5|NA|TRBV20-1|NA
CSARAPGPLNQPQHF
TGCAGTGCTAGAGCCCCTGGTCCACTAAATCAGCCCCAGCATTTT